In this sample, the clone carrying this TCR beta chain turned up many times. This sample's time point: pre-sensitization, week 0. Treatment of the sample: therapeutic diphenylcyclopropenone sensitization with weekly scalp DPC. TCRdb independently ran MiXCR on the RACE reads; one entry per CDR3 protein. Counted here are around 42,000 distinct CDR3 sequences, roughly 12% occurring once; the ten biggest clones make up roughly 6.1%. This entry comes from a study of human T cells and chemical hapten exposure. The CDR3 extends over 14 amino acids. In germline, CDR1 is MNHNY, CDR2 SVGAGI (reference sequence). The V and J ends lost 6 bases and 4 bases respectively, with 14 bases between them.

The sequence was obtained from a woman in her 30s with alopecia areata. Some clones in this sample may be carry-over from other donors' samples. The input for sequencing was whole blood, taken in connection with sensitization to the hapten diphenylcyclopropenone (DPC). The chain combines TRBV6-6 with TRBJ2-3; weak D call: TRBD2 (6 bases). CDR3 DNA: TGTGCCAGCAGAACGGGAGTAGGTGCAGATACGCAGTATTTT. Translating it yields CASRTGVGADTQYF.